This record concerns one TCR beta chain sequence. The sample comes from a study of T cell responses to AZD1222 COVID-19 vaccine. Between the trimmed V and J ends, which lost 6 bases and 9 bases, there was a span of 35 bases. The CDR3 runs to 19 residues. CDR1 SGHAT and CDR2 FQNNGV come from the germline V gene. The data were produced by immunoSEQ multiplex PCR, yet TCRdb's version contains in-frame clones alone and is incomplete. Of some 150,000 clones detected, 70% to 90% appear once; the ten largest clones hold 7.9%. The rearrangement uses TRBV11-2 and TRBJ2-5, with D possibly TRBD2 on 11 matching bases. This receptor was identified in an adult who received the MenACWY meningococcal vaccine as a control. Here the sequenced sample was peripheral blood, taken 28 days after the second dose of the MenACWY control vaccine. The CDR3 reads CASRSRDRGYQTSGIPQYF. CDR3 bases: TGTGCCAGCAGGAGCCGGGACAGGGGATACCAGACTAGCGGGATTCCCCAGTACTTC.